Presented here are 3 T cell receptor beta chains from one specimen sequenced in a study of graft-versus-host responses after intestinal transplantation. Antigen specificity for these receptors is unknown. TCRdb's table, derived via immunoSEQ multiplex PCR, lists solely in-frame clones and lacks some. The table shows roughly 80,000 clones, with roughly 91% occurring only once. The sequences come from unstimulated CD8+ T cells sorted from spleen or lymph node cells, collected before transplant. The receptor source for this set is a human donor who was the organ donor for an intestinal transplant.

This clone was seen only once. V is TRBV4-2 and J is TRBJ2-7; 9 positions agree with TRBD2. In germline, CDR1 is LGHNA, CDR2 YNFKEQ. The CDR3 loop spans 17 amino acids. V lost 1 base and J lost 0; bases outside the gene matches: 7. The CDR3 coding sequence is TGTGCCAGCAGCCAAGTATCCCAAGCGGGGGGCTCCTACGAGCAGTACTTC. Translation gives CASSQVSQAGGSYEQYF.

The chain is built from TRBV27 and TRBJ2-1, with a possible D match to TRBD1 (5 bases). Germline V gives CDR1 MNHEY, CDR2 SMNVEV (reference sequence). V gave up 8 bases and J gave up 5 bases, with 10 bases separating them. The CDR3 totals 12 residues. This chain's CDR3 is CASQGANNEQFF. In DNA, the CDR3 is TGTGCCAGCCAAGGGGCCAACAATGAGCAGTTCTTC.

The V and J genes are TRBV14 and TRBJ2-1; D might be TRBD1 (5 bases). The germline V gene has CDR1 SGHDN and CDR2 FVKESK. V was trimmed by 6 bases and J by 2 bases, leaving 11 bases between them. The CDR3 length is 14 residues. In DNA form, the CDR3 reads TGTGCCAGCAGACAGACAGAACCCTACAATGAGCAGTTCTTC. It codes for CASRQTEPYNEQFF.